This TCR beta chain was captured by sequencing in a study of blood T cell repertoires in COVID-19. How the authors handled the data: The authors estimated nucleated cell counts from reference gene primer amplification. Here immunoSEQ multiplex PCR was the method, and the copy in TCRdb shows in-frame clones only, minus some. V, J and clone size derive from that table, while D and trimming were established from the DNA sequence. The data hold fewer than 350,000 clones, with 90% observed a single time. Germline CDR1 and CDR2: MNHEY and SMNVEV (reference sequence). The CDR3 spans 16 residues. Trimming shortened V by 2 bases and J by 2 bases, and 13 bases separated the two germline ends. Cohorts were based on clinical histories the participants reported.

The receptor's source is a woman between 18 and 29 years old with acute COVID-19. This chain uses TRBV27 with TRBJ1-5; no reliable D call. The sequencing sample was made of PBMCs or T cells enriched from blood (not recorded which). This CDR3 reads CASSLDGARGNQPQHF. The CDR3 DNA sequence: TGTGCCAGCAGTTTAGATGGTGCCCGGGGCAATCAGCCCCAGCATTTT.